At least ten counts were recorded for the clone carrying this T cell receptor beta chain. V shed 0 bases, J shed 6 bases, and the junction held 8 bases outside the gene matches. The germline V gene encodes CDR1 SGHAT and CDR2 FQNNGV. The CDR3 extends over 16 amino acids. The source of the sample is a study of T cells in Graves' hyperthyroidism and ophthalmopathy. Authors of the study amplified TCR beta CDR3 regions from RNA transcripts. During a first-round RT-PCR of the TCR CDR3, the HTBI primer set was used. One entry per CDR3 protein, called by TCRdb with MiXCR from the multiplex PCR reads. The data contain around 600,000 distinct CDR3 sequences, 11% to 15% of them seen just once; the ten biggest clones take up around 7%.

Sequencing was done on a sample of blood. This chain links TRBV11-2 with TRBJ2-3, with 8 nucleotides matching TRBD2. The source of this sequence is a woman in her late teens or twenties with Graves' ophthalmopathy. CDR3 nucleotide sequence: TGTGCCAGCAGCTTAGAGGTGGCGGGAGGCTGGGATACGCAGTATTTT. It translates to CASSLEVAGGWDTQYF. Using reference TRBV11-2 and TRBJ2-3 for the parts outside the CDR3, the full variable domain is EAGVAQSPRYKIIEKRQSVAFWCNPISGHATLYWYQQILGQGPKLLIQFQNNGVVDDSQLPKDRFSAERLKGVDSTLKIQPAKLEDSAVYLCASSLEVAGGWDTQYFGPGTRLTVL.